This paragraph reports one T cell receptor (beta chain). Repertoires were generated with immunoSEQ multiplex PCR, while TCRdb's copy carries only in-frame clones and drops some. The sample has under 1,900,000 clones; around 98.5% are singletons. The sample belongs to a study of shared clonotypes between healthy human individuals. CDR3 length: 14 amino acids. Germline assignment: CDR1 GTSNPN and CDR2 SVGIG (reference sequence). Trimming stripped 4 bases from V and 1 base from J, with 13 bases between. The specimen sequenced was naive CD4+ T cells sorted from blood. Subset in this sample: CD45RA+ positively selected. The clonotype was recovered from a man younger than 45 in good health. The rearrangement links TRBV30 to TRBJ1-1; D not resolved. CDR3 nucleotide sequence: TGTGCCTGGACGTCTGAGGAACCGAACACTGAAGCTTTCTTT. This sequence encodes CAWTSEEPNTEAFF. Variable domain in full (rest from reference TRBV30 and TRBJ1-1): SQTIHQWPATLVQPVGSPLSLECTVEGTSNPNLYWYRQAAGRGLQLLFYSVGIGQISSEVPQNLSASRPQDRQFILSSKKLLLSDSGFYLCAWTSEEPNTEAFFGQGTRLTVV.